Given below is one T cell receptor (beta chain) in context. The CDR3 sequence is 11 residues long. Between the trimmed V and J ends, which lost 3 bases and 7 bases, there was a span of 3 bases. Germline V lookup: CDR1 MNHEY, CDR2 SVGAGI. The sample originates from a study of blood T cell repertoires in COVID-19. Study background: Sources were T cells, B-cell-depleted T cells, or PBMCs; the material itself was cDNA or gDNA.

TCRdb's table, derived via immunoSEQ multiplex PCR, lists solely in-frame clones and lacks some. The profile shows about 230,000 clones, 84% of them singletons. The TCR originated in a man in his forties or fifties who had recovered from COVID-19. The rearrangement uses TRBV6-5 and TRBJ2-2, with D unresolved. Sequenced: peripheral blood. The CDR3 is CASSYRGELFF. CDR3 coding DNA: TGTGCCAGCAGTTATCGCGGGGAGCTGTTTTTT.